Described below is a single T cell receptor beta chain sequence and its context. This specimen comes from a study of blood T cell repertoires in COVID-19. Whole-study context: Some COVID-19 samples were acute and others convalescent; all came from the United States, Italy and Spain. PBMCs, B-cell-depleted T cells, or T cells provided the cDNA or gDNA that made up the material.

Produced via immunoSEQ multiplex PCR; TCRdb's table is partial and in-frame only. Of approximately 120,000 clones listed, 70% to 90% are singletons. The CDR3 spans 14 residues. The germline V and J ends were trimmed by 5 bases and 6 bases, with 14 bases remaining between them. CDR1 and CDR2 from the germline V gene are LNHDA and SQIVND (reference sequence). The chain employs TRBV19 and TRBJ1-5; TRBD1 is a possible D gene (6 bases). Sequencing was performed on peripheral blood. This receptor was obtained from a woman of 80 years or more with acute or convalescent COVID-19. The CDR3 protein is CASSSGVRAQPQHF. In nucleotides, the CDR3 is TGTGCCAGTAGTTCAGGGGTACGGGCTCAGCCCCAGCATTTT.